The rows below give T cell receptor beta chains drawn from one sample of a study of response to subunit inactivated influenza vaccine. MiXCR was run by TCRdb on the RT-PCR reads, yielding one entry per CDR3 protein. The sample includes hundreds of thousands of distinct CDR3 sequences, 6.5% to 8% of them seen just once. The source material was PBMCs from blood, sampled around 25 months after vaccination. Receptor source: a man between 45 and 75 years old who received an inactivated influenza vaccine. CDR3s include the opening cysteine and the closing phenylalanine or tryptophan. A D gene is named only where the DNA matches it firmly. Expanded clones are given a class, and other clones once, few, many or no size at all.

>few|TRBJ1-5|TRBV6-1|TRBD1
TGTGCCAGCAGGTCCGGGACAGGGGGCAATCAGCCCCAGCATTTT
CASRSGTGGNQPQHF
>-|TRBJ1-4|TRBV7-9|-
TGTGCCAGCAGCTCGCACAGGACGCCTAATGAAAAACTGTTTTTT
CASSSHRTPNEKLFF
>-|TRBJ2-7|TRBV29-1|-
TGCAGCGTTTCGAGGGGTGGTTACGAGCAGTACTTC
CSVSRGGYEQYF
>few|TRBJ1-4|TRBV7-9|TRBD1
TGTGCCAGCAGCTTAGGGGGGACAGGGGGTGAAAAACTGTTTTTT
CASSLGGTGGEKLFF
>few|TRBJ2-7|TRBV5-1|TRBD2
TGCGCCAGCAGCTTGTTTCTCCCGGGCCTAGCGGCCAACTCCTACGAGCAGTACTTC
CASSLFLPGLAANSYEQYF
>many|TRBJ2-1|TRBV7-2|-
TGTGCCAGCAGCCGCGAGTCCATTAGCGGCCGCCCCAAGAGCTCCTACAATGAGCAGTTCTTC
CASSRESISGRPKSSYNEQFF
>few|TRBJ2-7|TRBV12-3/TRBV12-4|-
TGTGCCAGCAGTCAGGGGGGGCTCTCCTACGAGCAGTACTTC
CASSQGGLSYEQYF
>few|TRBJ1-3|TRBV18|TRBD1
TGTGCCAGCTCACCAATTACCGGGACAGGGAACTCTGGAAACACCATATATTTT
CASSPITGTGNSGNTIYF
>few|TRBJ2-3|TRBV6-1|-
TGTGCCAGCAGTGAACAGGGAGGAGGCGCAGATACGCAGTATTTT
CASSEQGGGADTQYF
>-|TRBJ2-7|TRBV7-2|-
TGTGCCAGCAGCCCGGGACTGCCTAACCCTTACGAGCAGTACTTC
CASSPGLPNPYEQYF
>-|TRBJ2-1|TRBV20-1|-
TGCAGTGCTAGAGAATACAGGCTCTCCTACAATGAGCAGTTCTTC
CSAREYRLSYNEQFF
>many|TRBJ2-3|TRBV7-2|TRBD2
TGTGCCAGCAGCTTAGGTAGGACTAGCGGGCCGCAGTATTTT
CASSLGRTSGPQYF
>many|TRBJ1-5|TRBV5-1|TRBD1
TGCGCCAGCAGCTGGAAGTACAGGGGGAAAAGGGGTCAGCCCCAGCATTTT
CASSWKYRGKRGQPQHF
>few|TRBJ2-7|TRBV27|TRBD2
TGTGCCAGCAGTTTAGTCGTAGCGGGAGTACAAGAGCAGTACTTC
CASSLVVAGVQEQYF
>many|TRBJ1-2|TRBV29-1|-
TGCAGCGTTGGGCCGGGGGGCCAGGTGGGTGGCTACACCTTC
CSVGPGGQVGGYTF
>-|TRBJ2-7|TRBV6-1|-
TGTACCAGCAGTGAAGGGGGGGGGAGCCGTGGCGAGCAGTACTTC
CTSSEGGGSRGEQYF
>many|TRBJ1-2|TRBV4-1|-
TGCGCCAGCAGCCAACTATACCCGAGCTATGGCTACACCTTC
CASSQLYPSYGYTF